This TCR beta chain originates from a study of vaccination effects on CD4 cells after COVID-19. Study as a whole: After the second dose, samples were taken at median day 72.

Before any sequencing was done, the ViraFEST assay used viral peptide pools to expand antigen-specific CD4+ T cells. Subsequent to a culture period of more than 9 days, CD4+ T cells were isolated. Participants completed two doses of the BNT162b2 or mRNA-1273 vaccine. V shed 4 bases and J 1 base; nucleotides not matched to a gene: 3. CDR3 length: 14 amino acids. The germline V gene encodes CDR1 LGHDT and CDR2 YNNKEL (reference sequence). Method: immunoSEQ multiplex PCR; TCRdb's copy keeps in-frame clones and lacks some. This table has approximately 28,000 clones, 74% appearing once. Concerning this clone itself: Its antigen remains unidentified.

The chain joins TRBV3-1 (or the pseudogene TRBV3-2) to TRBJ2-7; TRBD1 aligns across 8 bases. This receptor was taken from a human donor who received a COVID-19 vaccine. Specimen: CD4+ T cells from PBMCs cultured with HCoV-229E spike peptides, collected after COVID-19 vaccination. DNA for the CDR3: TGTGCCAGCAGCCGGACAGGGTCATCCTACGAGCAGTACTTC. It codes for CASSRTGSSYEQYF.